This T cell receptor beta chain was documented in a study of regulatory T cells in long-lasting Graves disease. Arm-PCR of CDR3 regions and iRepertoire HTBI primers were the basis on which TCR beta libraries were built. TCRdb called the multiplex PCR reads again in MiXCR, with one record for every CDR3 protein. The sample includes around 450,000 distinct CDR3 sequences, 15% of them seen just once. CDR1 LNHDA and CDR2 SQIVND come from the germline V gene (reference sequence). Trimming took 4 bases from V and 2 from J, leaving 7 bases between them. CDR3 length equals 13 residues. Stated time point: newly diagnosed GD, antithyroid drugs for less than 3 months. PBMC-derived RNA was used for the TCR library. Collection of peripheral blood (roughly 9 milliliters) was done using EDTA tubes. These same data were also listed under a study on T cells in Graves' hyperthyroidism and ophthalmopathy. In that study: Newly diagnosed hyperthyroidism patients aged 18 to 65 years had disease lasting under 2 months. Primed by the HTBI set, a first-round RT-PCR was run on the TCR CDR3.

Here the sequenced sample was peripheral blood mononuclear cells (PBMCs), taken at new diagnosis, from a patient treated with antithyroid drugs. The clonotype originates from a woman aged 25 to 39 with Graves disease. The chain links TRBV19 to TRBJ2-3; D is perhaps TRBD1 or TRBD2 (5 bases each). The CDR3 nucleotides read TGTGCCAGTAGTAACGGGGCCACAGATACGCAGTATTTT. Amino acids: CASSNGATDTQYF. The variable domain in full, completed from reference TRBV19 and TRBJ2-3, reads DGGITQSPKYLFRKEGQNVTLSCEQNLNHDAMYWYRQDPGQGLRLIYYSQIVNDFQKGDIAEGYSVSREKKESFPLTVTSAQKNPTAFYLCASSNGATDTQYFGPGTRLTVL.